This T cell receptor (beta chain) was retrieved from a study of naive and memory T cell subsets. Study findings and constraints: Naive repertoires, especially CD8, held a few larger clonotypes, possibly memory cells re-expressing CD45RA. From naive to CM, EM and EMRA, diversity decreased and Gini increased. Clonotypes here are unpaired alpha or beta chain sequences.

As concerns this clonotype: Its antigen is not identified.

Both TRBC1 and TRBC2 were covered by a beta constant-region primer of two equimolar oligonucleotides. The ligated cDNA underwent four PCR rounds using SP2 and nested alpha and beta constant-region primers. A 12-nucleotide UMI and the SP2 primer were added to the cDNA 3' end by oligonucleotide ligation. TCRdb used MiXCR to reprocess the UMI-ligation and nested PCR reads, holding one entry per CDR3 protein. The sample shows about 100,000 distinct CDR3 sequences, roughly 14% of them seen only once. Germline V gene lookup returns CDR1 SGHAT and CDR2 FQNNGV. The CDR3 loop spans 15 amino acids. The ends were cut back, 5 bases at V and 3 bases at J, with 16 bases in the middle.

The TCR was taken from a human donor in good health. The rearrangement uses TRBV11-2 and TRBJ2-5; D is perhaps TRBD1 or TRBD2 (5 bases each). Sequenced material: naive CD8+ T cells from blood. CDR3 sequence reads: CASSRRTREKETQYF. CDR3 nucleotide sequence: TGTGCCAGCAGCCGACGGACACGGGAAAAAGAGACCCAGTACTTC.